The clone carrying this TCR beta chain was detected once. This entry comes from a study of blood T cell repertoires in COVID-19. Across the study: Spain, Italy and the United States supplied samples that represented acute and convalescent COVID-19. Nucleic acid was either cDNA or gDNA, and it came from T cells, B-cell-depleted T cells, or PBMCs.

Per the original methods: Quantification of nucleated cells was approximated via reference gene primer amplification. Profiling relied on immunoSEQ multiplex PCR, and the TCRdb table lists in-frame clones only, not all of them. The V and J calls and clone size come from that table; D and trimming were worked out from the DNA. The table lists 200,000 to 250,000 clones, approximately 80% of them singletons. CDR3 size: 16 residues. With V trimmed by 4 bases and J by 1 base, 4 bases remained unmatched. Per germline, CDR1 SGHNT and CDR2 YENEEA. The specimen sequenced was peripheral blood. The chain carries TRBV11-3 and TRBJ2-2; TRBD2 matches 9 bases. The sequence was collected from a woman between 40 and 55 years old with active or convalescent COVID-19. DNA for the CDR3: TGTGCCAGCAGCTACGGAGCGGGGGGGAACACCGGGGAGCTGTTTTTT. It codes for CASSYGAGGNTGELFF.